Below are 32 T cell receptor beta chains sequenced from a single sample in a study of blood T cell repertoires in COVID-19. Repertoires were generated with immunoSEQ multiplex PCR, while TCRdb's copy carries only in-frame clones and drops some. Of nearly 200,000 clones in the sample, 86% were seen once. The material sequenced was peripheral blood. These receptors came from a woman aged 65 to 85 with acute or convalescent COVID-19.

The genes are TRBV6-4 and TRBJ1-6; D perhaps matches TRBD1 (5 bases). Germline CDR1 MRHNA, CDR2 SNTAGT. With 3 bases removed from V and 6 bases from J, the gap between germline ends came to 6 bases. CDR3 length: 13 residues. The DNA for the CDR3 is TGTGCCAGCAGTGAACAGGCTAATTCACCCCTCCACTTT. Residues: CASSEQANSPLHF.

J is TRBJ1-4 and V is TRBV9; D remains unclear. This CDR3 contains 13 residues. V lost 0 bases and J lost 8, with 8 bases in between. CDR1 is SGDLS and CDR2 is YYNGEE in the germline V gene. For the CDR3, the DNA is TGTGCCAGCAGCGTAGGGCGGCACGAAAAACTGTTTTTT. It codes for CASSVGRHEKLFF. Using reference TRBV9 and TRBJ1-4 for the parts outside the CDR3, the full variable domain is DSGVTQTPKHLITATGQRVTLRCSPRSGDLSVYWYQQSLDQGLQFLIQYYNGEERAKGNILERFSAQQFPDLHSELNLSSLELGDSALYFCASSVGRHEKLFFGSGTQLSVL.

This chain links TRBV5-5 with TRBJ2-4, with a weak D call TRBD2 (6 bases). Germline CDR1 and CDR2: SGHKS and YYEKEE (reference sequence). V was shortened by 4 bases and J by 0 bases, with 11 bases between the two germline ends. The CDR3 spans 15 residues. CDR3 nucleotides: TGTGCCAGCAGCCCCTGGGGGGTAGCCAAAAACATTCAGTACTTC. This translates into CASSPWGVAKNIQYF.

The chain combines TRBV9 with TRBJ2-3; no firm D call. The CDR3 loop spans 14 amino acids. From germline, CDR1 is SGDLS and CDR2 YYNGEE. Trimming removed 0 bases from V and 1 base from J, with 6 bases in between. The CDR3 sequence is CASSVVVGTDTQYF. The CDR3 DNA reads TGTGCCAGCAGCGTAGTCGTTGGCACAGATACGCAGTATTTT.

The chain employs TRBV19 and TRBJ1-2; TRBD1 matches at 7 bases. This CDR3 region has 16 residues. CDR1 and CDR2 from the germline V gene are LNHDA and SQIVND (reference sequence). Trimming took 4 bases from V and 8 from J; bases not matched to a gene: 16. The CDR3 protein is CASSTTGGTEGYGYTF. For the CDR3, the DNA is TGTGCCAGTAGTACCACGGGAGGGACAGAGGGATACGGCTACACCTTC.

The V call is TRBV27, the J call TRBJ1-5; TRBD1 agrees at 7 bases. The V segment lost 6 bases and the J segment 0 bases; nucleotides outside the gene matches: 5. The CDR3 is 15 amino acids. CDR1 is MNHEY, CDR2 SMNVEV, per germline (reference sequence). CDR3 DNA: TGTGCCAGCAGACCGACAGGGCTTAGCAATCAGCCCCAGCATTTT. Residues: CASRPTGLSNQPQHF.

This clone was seen a handful of times. This chain joins TRBV7-2 and TRBJ2-5, with 7 bases identical to TRBD2. Losses at the gene ends were 5 bases for V and 1 base for J; bases not matched to a gene: 13. Germline CDR1 and CDR2: SGHTA and FQGNSA. The CDR3 length is 17 residues. The CDR3 is CASSPVIGSGSQETQYF. In nucleotides, the CDR3 is TGTGCCAGCAGCCCTGTAATCGGTAGCGGGTCCCAAGAGACCCAGTACTTC.

The rearrangement links TRBV19 to TRBJ1-3; D gene uncertain. The CDR3 has 14 amino acids. Trimming left V 5 bases short and J 2 bases short, with 10 bases between. CDR1 and CDR2 from the germline V gene are LNHDA and SQIVND (reference sequence). The CDR3, as DNA: TGTGCCAGTAGTCCTTCCGGGACTGGAAACACCATATATTTT. It is translated as CASSPSGTGNTIYF.

The rearrangement uses TRBV5-1 and TRBJ2-7; 8 bases line up with TRBD2. The V gene's germline CDR1 is SGHRS and CDR2 YFSETQ. The CDR3 sequence is 15 residues long. Trimming took 4 bases from V and 4 from J; bases not matched to a gene: 10. The CDR3, as DNA: TGCGCCAGCAGCGCGGGGCGGGGGGTAGGTTACGAGCAGTACTTC. It is translated as CASSAGRGVGYEQYF.

The V call is TRBV7-9, the J call TRBJ2-1, with TRBD1 matching over 7 bases. The CDR3 sequence is 15 residues long. Germline CDR1 SEHNR, CDR2 FQNEAQ (reference sequence). Trimming took 5 bases from V and 1 from J; bases not matched to a gene: 5. The CDR3 DNA sequence: TGTGCCAGCAGCCTCCGGGACAGATCCTACAATGAGCAGTTCTTC. Translated, it gives CASSLRDRSYNEQFF.

The chain links TRBV7-9 to TRBJ2-1; TRBD1 matches at 10 bases. The junction had 3 bases not matched to a gene; V was cut back by 3 bases and J by 4 bases. This CDR3 comprises 15 residues. Germline-derived CDR1 and CDR2 are SEHNR and FQNEAQ (reference sequence). The CDR3 DNA follows: TGTGCCAGCAGCTTGCCGGGACAGGGGTACAATGAGCAGTTCTTC. Its protein product is CASSLPGQGYNEQFF. Complete variable domain (other parts from reference TRBV7-9 and TRBJ2-1): DTGVSQNPRHKITKRGQNVTFRCDPISEHNRLYWYRQTLGQGPEFLTYFQNEAQLEKSRLLSDRFSAERPKGSFSTLEIQRTEQGDSAMYLCASSLPGQGYNEQFFGPGTRLTVL.

DNA for the CDR3: TGTGCCAGCAGCCAAGGGGTTGGAGGGGGCGCGAATAATTCACCCCTCCACTTT. It yields the protein CASSQGVGGGANNSPLHF. This rearrangement joins TRBV3-1 (or the pseudogene TRBV3-2) to TRBJ1-6; the match to TRBD1 covers 7 bases. This CDR3 region has 18 residues. Germline V gene sequence: CDR1 LGHDT, CDR2 YNNKEL (reference sequence). J was trimmed by 5 bases and V by 1 base; bases with no gene match: 11.

V usage is TRBV2 and J usage is TRBJ1-3; 8 bases fit TRBD1. CDR1 is SNHLY and CDR2 is FYNNEI in the germline V gene. The CDR3 totals 15 residues. V lost 6 bases, J lost 3 bases, and 7 bases stayed unmatched. The CDR3: CASSRDRLNGNTIYF. As DNA, the CDR3 is TGTGCCAGCAGCAGGGACAGGCTAAATGGAAACACCATATATTTT.

This rearrangement joins TRBV28 to TRBJ2-3; perhaps TRBD2 as D (5 bases). The CDR3 loop spans 14 amino acids. V lost 7 bases and J lost 0, with 11 bases in between. Per germline, CDR1 MDHEN and CDR2 SYDVKM. Written as DNA, the CDR3 is TGTGCCAGCAAGTCCCAGCGGAGCACAGATACGCAGTATTTT. Translating it yields CASKSQRSTDTQYF.

This chain uses TRBV24-1 with TRBJ2-5, with D perhaps matching TRBD1 (5 bases). CDR3 size: 14 residues. Deletions cut 3 bases from V and 3 bases from J, with 10 bases between. Germline assignment: CDR1 KGHDR and CDR2 SFDVKD. The CDR3 here is CATSDRQGKETQYF. The CDR3 nucleotides are TGTGCCACCAGTGATCGCCAGGGAAAAGAGACCCAGTACTTC.

This clone appeared a single time. CDR3 bases: TGTGCCAGCAATACGGGGGGGAGCTCCTACGAGCAGTACTTC. The encoded protein is CASNTGGSSYEQYF. The chain combines TRBV6-6 with TRBJ2-7; 8 bases are a match to TRBD2. The length of the CDR3 is 14 residues. Germline V gene data show CDR1 as MNHNY and CDR2 as SVGAGI (reference sequence). Trimming took 7 bases from V and 0 from J; bases not matched to a gene: 5.

The chain carries TRBV28 and TRBJ2-3; the D gene is possibly TRBD2 (5 bases). Between the trimmed V and J ends, which lost 8 bases and 7 bases, there was a span of 19 bases. CDR3 length equals 14 residues. Germline lookup yields CDR1 MDHEN and CDR2 SYDVKM. CDR3 DNA sequence: TGTGCCAGCCTGGCGGGCTCTTCCAGGAATACGCAGTATTTT. This encodes CASLAGSSRNTQYF.

The rearrangement joins TRBV7-7 to TRBJ2-7; TRBD2 matches 7 bases. CDR1 and CDR2 (germline): SSHAT, FNYEAQ (reference sequence). The J segment lost 2 bases and the V segment lost 5 bases, leaving 3 bases of the junction unmatched. CDR3 length equals 13 residues. CDR3 protein: CASSLGLAYEQYF. In DNA form, the CDR3 reads TGTGCCAGCAGCCTAGGACTAGCCTACGAGCAGTACTTC. Full variable domain (remainder filled in from reference TRBV7-7 and TRBJ2-7): GAGVSQSPRYKVTKRGQDVTLRCDPISSHATLYWYQQALGQGPEFLTYFNYEAQPDKSGLPSDRFSAERPEGSISTLTIQRTEQRDSAMYRCASSLGLAYEQYFGPGTRLTVT.

This chain links TRBV6-5 with TRBJ1-2; possible D gene TRBD1, 5 bases. The V and J ends lost 7 bases and 2 bases respectively, with 14 bases between them. Germline V lookup: CDR1 MNHEY, CDR2 SVGAGI. This CDR3 region has 14 residues. The CDR3 DNA reads as TGTGCCAGCACACCAGGGACTTTAAACTATGGCTACACCTTC. It codes for CASTPGTLNYGYTF.

The chain uses TRBV6-2 or TRBV6-3 and TRBJ1-2; D is possibly TRBD1 (6 bases). This CDR3 spans 20 amino acids. Trimming took 0 bases from V and 1 from J, leaving 24 bases between them. Germline CDR1 MNHEY, CDR2 SVGEGT. This chain's CDR3 is CASSYSAFRTGPGRNYGYTF. In nucleotides, the CDR3 is TGTGCCAGCAGTTACTCGGCTTTTCGTACAGGGCCAGGTCGTAACTATGGCTACACCTTC.

V and J are TRBV4-1 and TRBJ2-1; perhaps TRBD2 as D (5 bases). V was pared by 0 bases and J by 4 bases, with 16 bases between. The CDR3 has 17 residues. Germline V lookup: CDR1 MGHRA, CDR2 YSYEKL. CDR3 residues: CASSQEGAGLPYNEQFF. CDR3 bases: TGCGCCAGCAGCCAAGAAGGCGCTGGACTTCCATACAATGAGCAGTTCTTC.

The genes are TRBV20-1 and TRBJ1-5; D ambiguous. The CDR3 has 12 residues. The V gene lost 3 bases and the J gene lost 8 bases, with 11 bases spanning the gap. CDR1 and CDR2 (germline): DFQATT, SNEGSKA (reference sequence). CDR3 coding DNA: TGCAGTGCTAGTCTTTCCGGGAAGCCCCAGCATTTT. It is translated as CSASLSGKPQHF.

The chain couples TRBV29-1 to TRBJ2-5, with D unclear. The CDR3 is 15 amino acids. Germline-derived CDR1 and CDR2 are SQVTM and ANQGSEA. V was shortened by 8 bases and J by 5 bases, with 24 bases between the two germline ends. The CDR3 here is CSTKARYALRETQYF. CDR3 coding DNA: TGCAGCACCAAGGCCCGGTACGCTCTGAGGGAGACCCAGTACTTC.

V usage is TRBV6-5 and J usage is TRBJ1-2; 7 nucleotides align to TRBD1. With V trimmed by 5 bases and J by 0 bases, 6 bases remained unmatched. The CDR3 has 15 residues. Per the germline V gene, CDR1 is MNHEY and CDR2 is SVGAGI. CDR3 loop: CASSTRDSPNYGYTF. The CDR3 bases are TGTGCCAGCAGTACCCGGGACAGTCCTAACTATGGCTACACCTTC.

The chain uses TRBV14 and TRBJ1-3; maybe TRBD1 (5 bases). The CDR3 sequence is 15 residues long. The V end lost 4 bases, the J end lost 0 bases, and 10 bases lay between the germline ends. Germline CDR1 and CDR2: SGHDN and FVKESK. The CDR3 region has the DNA TGTGCCAGCAGCCGGGTGGGGCTCTCTGGAAACACCATATATTTT. This encodes CASSRVGLSGNTIYF.

The chain has TRBV4-2 and TRBJ2-2, with 11 bases matching TRBD2. This CDR3 has 19 amino acids. Germline loops: CDR1 LGHNA, CDR2 YNFKEQ. The trim removed 3 bases at V and 4 bases at J, leaving 13 bases unmatched. The CDR3 coding sequence is TGTGCCAGCAGCCACGGGGGGAGTACTAGCGGGAGCCGCACCGGGGAGCTGTTTTTT. It specifies CASSHGGSTSGSRTGELFF.

The chain joins TRBV16 to TRBJ1-6, with TRBD1 as a possible D gene (5 bases). Germline V CDR1 and CDR2: KGHSY, FQNENV. V was clipped by 0 bases and J by 5 bases, with 14 bases between them. This CDR3 has 17 amino acids. The CDR3 is CASSQSWFGGDNSPLHF. The CDR3 DNA sequence: TGTGCCAGCAGCCAATCGTGGTTCGGAGGGGATAATTCACCCCTCCACTTT.

This clone was seen more than once but under ten times. This chain links TRBV6-5 with TRBJ2-7; D unclear. This CDR3 comprises 15 residues. Germline CDR1 MNHEY, CDR2 SVGAGI. Trimming took off 0 bases at V and 2 bases at J, with 11 bases between the two ends. The CDR3 DNA reads TGTGCCAGCAGTTACTCAGGTAGCTCGGCCTACGAGCAGTACTTC. Its translation is CASSYSGSSAYEQYF.

The chain recombines TRBV7-3 with TRBJ2-2; D call uncertain. CDR3 size: 14 residues. V was clipped by 3 bases and J by 0 bases, with 5 bases between them. Germline V gives CDR1 SGHTA, CDR2 FQGTGA. CDR3 nucleotide sequence: TGTGCCAGCAGCTTTAGCCCGAACACCGGGGAGCTGTTTTTT. Its protein product is CASSFSPNTGELFF. The full variable domain, its missing parts supplied by reference TRBV7-3 and TRBJ2-2, is GAGVSQTPSNKVTEKGKYVELRCDPISGHTALYWYRQSLGQGPEFLIYFQGTGAADDSGLPNDRFFAVRPEGSVSTLKIQRTERGDSAVYLCASSFSPNTGELFFGEGSRLTVL.

This clone was observed a single time. This chain joins TRBV5-1 and TRBJ2-1, with D unresolved. V was shortened by 1 base and J by 2 bases, with 13 bases between the two germline ends. The CDR3 loop spans 16 amino acids. Germline CDR1 SGHRS, CDR2 YFSETQ. CDR3 loop: CASSLSTHATYNEQFF. In nucleotides, the CDR3 is TGCGCCAGCAGCTTGAGCACCCACGCCACCTACAATGAGCAGTTCTTC.

The chain uses TRBV5-6 and TRBJ1-1; D gene unclear. CDR3 size: 15 residues. The germline CDR1 and CDR2 sequences are SGHDT and YYEEEE. The V end lost 0 bases, the J end lost 1 base, and 10 bases lay between the germline ends. CDR3 sequence reads: CASSLVQAPNTEAFF. The CDR3 DNA reads TGTGCCAGCAGCTTGGTGCAGGCCCCGAACACTGAAGCTTTCTTT.

The chain joins TRBV7-9 to TRBJ1-1; tentatively, D is TRBD1 (6 bases). There are 12 residues in the CDR3. Per germline, CDR1 SEHNR and CDR2 FQNEAQ (reference sequence). V was trimmed by 5 bases and J by 11 bases, leaving 15 bases between them. This CDR3 is CASSVQGLNAFF. The CDR3 DNA reads TGTGCCAGCAGCGTCCAGGGGCTGAATGCTTTCTTT.